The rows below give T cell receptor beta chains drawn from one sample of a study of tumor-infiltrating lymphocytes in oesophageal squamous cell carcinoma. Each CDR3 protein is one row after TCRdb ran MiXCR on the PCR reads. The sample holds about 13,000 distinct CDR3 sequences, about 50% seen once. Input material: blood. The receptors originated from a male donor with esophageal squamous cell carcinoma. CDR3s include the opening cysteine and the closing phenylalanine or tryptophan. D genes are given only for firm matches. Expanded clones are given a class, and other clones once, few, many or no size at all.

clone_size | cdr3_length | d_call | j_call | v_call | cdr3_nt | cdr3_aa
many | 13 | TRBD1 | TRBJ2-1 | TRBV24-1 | TGTGCCACCAGTGTACAGGGGCCCAGTGAGCAGTTCTTC | CATSVQGPSEQFF
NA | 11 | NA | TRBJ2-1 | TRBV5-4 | TGTGCCAGCAGCCAACTAGAGACCCAGTTCTTC | CASSQLETQFF
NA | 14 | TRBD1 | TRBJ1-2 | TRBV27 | TGTGCCAGCAGTTCCCACAGGGGCGGGTATGGCTACACCTTC | CASSSHRGGYGYTF
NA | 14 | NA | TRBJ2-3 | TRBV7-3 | TGTGCCAGCAGCTTAATGGACTACACAGATACGCAGTATTTT | CASSLMDYTDTQYF
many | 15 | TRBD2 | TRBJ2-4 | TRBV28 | TGTGCCAGCAGCTCACTAGCGGGAGGGCCAGGCATTCAGTACTTC | CASSSLAGGPGIQYF
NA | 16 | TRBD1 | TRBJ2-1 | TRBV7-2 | TGTGCCAGCAGCACCAACCCCGTGACAGGGCACCTCGGGCAGTTCTTC | CASSTNPVTGHLGQFF
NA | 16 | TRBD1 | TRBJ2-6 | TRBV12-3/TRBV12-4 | TGTGCCACCTCCGGGACAGGGGGCTCTGGGGCCAACGTCCTGACTTTC | CATSGTGGSGANVLTF
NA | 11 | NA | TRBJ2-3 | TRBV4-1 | TGCGCCAGCAGCCAAAAGAACGCGCAGTATTTT | CASSQKNAQYF
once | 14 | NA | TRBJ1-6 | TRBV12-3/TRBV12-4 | TGTGCCAGCAGTTTAAGGTCAGGCAGTTCACCCCTCCACTTT | CASSLRSGSSPLHF
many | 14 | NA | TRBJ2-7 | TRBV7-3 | TGTGCCAGCAGCTTAACTAGCTCCTACAATGAGCAGTACTTC | CASSLTSSYNEQYF
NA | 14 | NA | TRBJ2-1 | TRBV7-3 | TGTGCCAGCAGCTTAAGTTTGCGGGACAATGAGCAGTTCTTC | CASSLSLRDNEQFF
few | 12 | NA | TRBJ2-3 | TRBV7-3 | TGTGCCAGCAGCTCTCCGTTAGGGACGCAGTATTTT | CASSSPLGTQYF
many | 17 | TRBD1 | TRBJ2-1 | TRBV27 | TGTGCCAGCAGTCTGGGGGACAGGCCGGGAATCAACAATGAGCAGTTCTTC | CASSLGDRPGINNEQFF
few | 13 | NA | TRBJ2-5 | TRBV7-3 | TGTGCCAGCAGCTCCTCCGACTTAGAGACCCAGTACTTC | CASSSSDLETQYF
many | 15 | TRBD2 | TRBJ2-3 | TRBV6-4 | TGTGCCAGCAGTGAAGGGACTAGCCTGGCAGATACGCAGTATTTT | CASSEGTSLADTQYF
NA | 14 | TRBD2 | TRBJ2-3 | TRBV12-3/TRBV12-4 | TGTGCCAGCGGGGTGGCGGGGGGAACAGATACGCAGTATTTT | CASGVAGGTDTQYF
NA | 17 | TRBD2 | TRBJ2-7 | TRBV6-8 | TGTGCCAGCAGTTACCGGCAGGGGAGCGGGAGTTCCTACGAGCAGTACTTC | CASSYRQGSGSSYEQYF
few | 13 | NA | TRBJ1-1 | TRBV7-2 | TGTGCCAGCAGCTTATCCAAAGGCACTGAAGCTTTCTTT | CASSLSKGTEAFF
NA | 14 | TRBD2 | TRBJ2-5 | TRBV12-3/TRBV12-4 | TGTGCCAGCAGTTGGGAGGGTTTTGATTCACCCCTCCACTTC | CASSWEGFDSPLHF
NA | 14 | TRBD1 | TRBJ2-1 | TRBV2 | TGTGCCAGCACTCTCGTAGACAGGGATGGTGAGCAGTTCTTC | CASTLVDRDGEQFF
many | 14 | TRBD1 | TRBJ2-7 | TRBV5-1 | TGCGCCAGCAGCTCGTCCGGGACAGCCCACGAGCAGTACTTC | CASSSSGTAHEQYF
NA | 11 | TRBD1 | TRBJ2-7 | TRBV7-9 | TGTGCCAGCGGACAGGGCTACGAGCAGTACTTC | CASGQGYEQYF
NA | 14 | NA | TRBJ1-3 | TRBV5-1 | TGCGCCAGCAGTCCGGCCCACTCTGGAAACACCATATATTTT | CASSPAHSGNTIYF
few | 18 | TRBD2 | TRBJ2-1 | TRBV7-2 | TGTGCCAGCAGCTCCTCCCTGCGACTAGCGGAGACCTACAATGAGCAGTTCTTC | CASSSSLRLAETYNEQFF
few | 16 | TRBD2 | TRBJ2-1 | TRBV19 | TGTGCCAGTAGTCCGGTCAGCGGGAGGGGGTACAATGAGCAGTTCTTC | CASSPVSGRGYNEQFF
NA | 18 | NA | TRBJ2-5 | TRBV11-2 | TGTGCCAGCAGCTTCCAAACCTCACCTTGGTTGGACCAAGGGACCCAGTACTTC | CASSFQTSPWLDQGTQYF
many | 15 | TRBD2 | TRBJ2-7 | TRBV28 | TGTGCCAGCAGAACCCCTAGCGGCCTCTCCTACGAGCAGTACTTC | CASRTPSGLSYEQYF
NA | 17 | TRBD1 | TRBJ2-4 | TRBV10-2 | TGCGCCAGCAGAGCAAACAGGGGGCGCGGGGCCAAAAACATTCAGTACTTC | CASRANRGRGAKNIQYF
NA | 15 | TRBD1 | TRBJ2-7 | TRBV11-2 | TGTGCCAGCAGCCCCCGGGGGACAGGGGGTTACGAGCAGTACTTC | CASSPRGTGGYEQYF